This TCR beta chain came from a study of beta chain features in type 1 diabetes. Study-wide results and limits: Among patients, naive, central memory and Treg TCRB repertoires appeared more similar than among healthy donors. Researchers report that Type 1 diabetes patients had moderately but significantly shorter TCRB CDR3s across all four CD4+ subsets.

The CDR3 contains 13 residues. Trimming took 6 bases from V and 0 from J; bases not matched to a gene: 1. Germline CDR1 is SQVTM and CDR2 is ANQGSEA. The investigators reverse transcribed all of the isolated RNA, so they sequenced expressed TCRB transcripts. TCRdb's table, derived via immunoSEQ multiplex PCR, lists solely in-frame clones and lacks some. This sample has approximately 470,000 clones, with 30% found just once. Only a few counts were recorded for this clone. Its antigen remains unknown. This sample includes further DNA sequences coding for the same CDR3. Sequenced input: naive CD4+ T cells from blood. This rearrangement joins TRBV29-1 to TRBJ1-1; 10 nucleotides line up with TRBD1. The sequence came from a man aged 18 to 29 in good health. CDR3 nucleotide sequence: TGCAGCGTGGGACAGGGGCTGAACACTGAAGCTTTCTTT. It is translated as CSVGQGLNTEAFF.